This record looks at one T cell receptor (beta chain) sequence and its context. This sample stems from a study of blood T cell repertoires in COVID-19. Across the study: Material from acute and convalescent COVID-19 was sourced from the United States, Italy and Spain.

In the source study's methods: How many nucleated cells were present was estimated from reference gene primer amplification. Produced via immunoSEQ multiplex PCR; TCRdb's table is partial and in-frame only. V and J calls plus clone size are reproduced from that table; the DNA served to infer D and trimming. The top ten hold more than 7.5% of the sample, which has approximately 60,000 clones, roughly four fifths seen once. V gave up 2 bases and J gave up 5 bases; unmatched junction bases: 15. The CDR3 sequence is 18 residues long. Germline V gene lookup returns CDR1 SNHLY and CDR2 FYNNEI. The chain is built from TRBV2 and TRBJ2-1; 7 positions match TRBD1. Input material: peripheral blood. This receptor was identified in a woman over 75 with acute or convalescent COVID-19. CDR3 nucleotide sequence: TGTGCCAGCAGTGAAACGGGTCCGGGGACAGTCAATAACAATGAGCAGTTCTTC. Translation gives CASSETGPGTVNNNEQFF.